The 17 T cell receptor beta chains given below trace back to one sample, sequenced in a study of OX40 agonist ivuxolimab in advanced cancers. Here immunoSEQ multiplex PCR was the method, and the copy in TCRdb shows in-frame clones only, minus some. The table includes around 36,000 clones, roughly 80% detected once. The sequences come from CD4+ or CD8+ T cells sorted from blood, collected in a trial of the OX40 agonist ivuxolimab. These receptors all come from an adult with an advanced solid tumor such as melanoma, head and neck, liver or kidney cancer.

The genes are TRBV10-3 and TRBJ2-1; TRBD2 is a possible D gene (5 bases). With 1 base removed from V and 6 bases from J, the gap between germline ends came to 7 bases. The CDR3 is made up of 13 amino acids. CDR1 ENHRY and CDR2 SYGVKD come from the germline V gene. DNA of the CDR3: TGTGCCATCAGTGAGTGGGAGATCAATGAGCAGTTCTTC. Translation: CAISEWEINEQFF.

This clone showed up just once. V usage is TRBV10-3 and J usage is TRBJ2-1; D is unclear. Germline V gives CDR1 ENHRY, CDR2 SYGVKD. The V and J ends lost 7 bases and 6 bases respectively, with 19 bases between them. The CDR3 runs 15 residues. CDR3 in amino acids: CAIKASFPPTNEQFF. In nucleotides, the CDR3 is TGTGCCATCAAGGCTAGTTTTCCCCCCACCAATGAGCAGTTCTTC.

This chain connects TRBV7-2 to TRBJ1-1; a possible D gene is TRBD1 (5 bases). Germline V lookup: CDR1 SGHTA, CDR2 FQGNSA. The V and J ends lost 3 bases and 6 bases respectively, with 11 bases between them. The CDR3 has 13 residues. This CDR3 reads CASSLGGLAEAFF. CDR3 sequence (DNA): TGTGCCAGCAGCTTGGGGGGATTGGCTGAAGCTTTCTTT.

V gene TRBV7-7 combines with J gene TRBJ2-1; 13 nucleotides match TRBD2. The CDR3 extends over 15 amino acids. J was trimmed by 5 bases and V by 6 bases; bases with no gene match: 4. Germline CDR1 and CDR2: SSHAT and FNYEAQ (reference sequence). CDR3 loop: CASSLLAGGNNEQFF. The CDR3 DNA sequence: TGTGCCAGCAGTTTACTAGCGGGAGGGAACAATGAGCAGTTCTTC.

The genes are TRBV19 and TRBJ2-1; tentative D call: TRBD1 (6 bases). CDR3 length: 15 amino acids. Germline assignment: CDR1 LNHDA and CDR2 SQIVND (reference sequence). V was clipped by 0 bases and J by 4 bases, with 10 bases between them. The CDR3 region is CASSIDRTVYNEQFF. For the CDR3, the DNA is TGTGCCAGTAGTATAGATCGGACAGTTTACAATGAGCAGTTCTTC.

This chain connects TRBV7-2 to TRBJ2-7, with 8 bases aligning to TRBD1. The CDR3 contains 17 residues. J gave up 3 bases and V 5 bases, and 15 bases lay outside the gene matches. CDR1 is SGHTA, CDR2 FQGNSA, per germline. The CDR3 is CASSDPDRGPFSYEQYF. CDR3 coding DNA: TGTGCCAGCAGCGACCCTGACAGGGGCCCCTTTAGCTACGAGCAGTACTTC.

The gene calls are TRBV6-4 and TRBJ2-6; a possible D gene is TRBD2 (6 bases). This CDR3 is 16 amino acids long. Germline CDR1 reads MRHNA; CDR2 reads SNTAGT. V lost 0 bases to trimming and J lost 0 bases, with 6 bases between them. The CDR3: CASSDSGGSGANVLTF. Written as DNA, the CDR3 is TGTGCCAGCAGTGACTCGGGGGGCTCTGGGGCCAACGTCCTGACTTTC.

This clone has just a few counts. CDR3 nucleotide sequence: TGTGCCACCCGCGGGGTCTTGGGCAATCAGCCCCAGCATTTT. This sequence encodes CATRGVLGNQPQHF. The rearrangement links TRBV15 to TRBJ1-5; D unclear. There are 14 residues in the CDR3. Germline V gene lookup returns CDR1 LNHNV and CDR2 YYDKDF (reference sequence). V lost 8 bases and J lost 2, with 13 bases in between.

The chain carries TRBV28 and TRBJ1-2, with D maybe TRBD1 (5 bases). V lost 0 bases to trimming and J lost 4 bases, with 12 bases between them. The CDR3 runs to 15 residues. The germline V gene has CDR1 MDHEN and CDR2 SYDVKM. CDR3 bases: TGTGCCAGCAGTTTATGGGGGACTTCCCCCTATGGCTACACCTTC. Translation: CASSLWGTSPYGYTF.

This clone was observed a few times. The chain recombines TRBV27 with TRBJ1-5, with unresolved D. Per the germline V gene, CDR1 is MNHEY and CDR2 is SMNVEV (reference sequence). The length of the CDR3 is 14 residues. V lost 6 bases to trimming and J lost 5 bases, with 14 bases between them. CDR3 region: CASRRRGSHQPQHF. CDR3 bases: TGTGCCAGCAGGAGGCGGGGTTCTCATCAGCCCCAGCATTTT.

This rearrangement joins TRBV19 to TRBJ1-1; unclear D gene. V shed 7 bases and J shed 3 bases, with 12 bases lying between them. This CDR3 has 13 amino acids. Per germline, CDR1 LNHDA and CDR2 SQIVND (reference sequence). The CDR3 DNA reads TGTGCCAGTACGTACCTCGGGGACACTGAAGCTTTCTTT. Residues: CASTYLGDTEAFF.

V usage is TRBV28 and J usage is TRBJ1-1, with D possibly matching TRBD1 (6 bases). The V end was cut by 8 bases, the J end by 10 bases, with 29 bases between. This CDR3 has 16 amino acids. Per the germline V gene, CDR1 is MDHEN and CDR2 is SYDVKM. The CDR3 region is CASGTDRSVYPRVAFF. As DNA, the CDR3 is TGTGCCAGCGGAACCGACAGGAGCGTCTACCCACGAGTAGCTTTCTTT.

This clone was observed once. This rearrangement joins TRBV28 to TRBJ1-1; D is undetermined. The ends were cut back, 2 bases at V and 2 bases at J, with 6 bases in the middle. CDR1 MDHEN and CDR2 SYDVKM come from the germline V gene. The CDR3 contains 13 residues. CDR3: CASSLLDNTEAFF. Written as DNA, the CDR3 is TGTGCCAGCAGTTTACTGGATAACACTGAAGCTTTCTTT.

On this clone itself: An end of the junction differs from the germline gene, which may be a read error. CDR3 region: CASSEASSYIYGQYF. The CDR3 nucleotides read TGTGCCAGCAGTGAAGCGTCCTCCTATATATACGGGCAGTACTTC. J is TRBJ2-7 and V is TRBV2; no clear D. This CDR3 is 15 amino acids long. Germline CDR1 and CDR2: SNHLY and FYNNEI.

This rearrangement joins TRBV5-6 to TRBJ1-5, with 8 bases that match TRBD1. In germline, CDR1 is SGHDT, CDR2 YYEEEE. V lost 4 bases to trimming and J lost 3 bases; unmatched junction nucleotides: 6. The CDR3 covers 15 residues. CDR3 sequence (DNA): TGTGCCAGCAGCATCGGGACAGGCCTCAATCAGCCCCAGCATTTT. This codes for CASSIGTGLNQPQHF.

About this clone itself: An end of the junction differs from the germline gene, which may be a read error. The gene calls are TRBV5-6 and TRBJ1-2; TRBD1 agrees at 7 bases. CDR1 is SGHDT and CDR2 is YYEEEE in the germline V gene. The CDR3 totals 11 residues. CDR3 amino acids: CVSSFGQASTF. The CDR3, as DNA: TGTGTCAGCAGCTTCGGACAGGCGAGCACCTTC.

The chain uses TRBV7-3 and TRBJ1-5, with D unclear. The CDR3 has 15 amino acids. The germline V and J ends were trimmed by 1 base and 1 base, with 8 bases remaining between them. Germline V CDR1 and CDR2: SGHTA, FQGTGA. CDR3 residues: CASSLIGVSNQPQHF. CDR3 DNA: TGTGCCAGCAGCTTAATAGGCGTAAGCAATCAGCCCCAGCATTTT.